The 31 T cell receptor beta chains below all came from one sample that was sequenced in a study of OX40 agonist ivuxolimab in advanced cancers. TCRdb's copy holds only in-frame clones and misses some; the assay was immunoSEQ multiplex PCR. The sample carries approximately 32,000 clones, approximately 86% recorded once. This specimen was CD4+ or CD8+ T cells sorted from blood, taken in a trial of the OX40 agonist ivuxolimab. These receptors were taken from an adult with an advanced solid tumor such as melanoma, head and neck, liver or kidney cancer.

The rearrangement uses TRBV2 and TRBJ2-1, with TRBD2 identical over 7 bases. V was clipped by 3 bases and J by 2 bases; unmatched bases: 4. CDR3 length equals 15 residues. Germline V gene sequence: CDR1 SNHLY, CDR2 FYNNEI. CDR3 sequence reads: CASSEVGGTYNEQFF. Here the CDR3 DNA reads TGTGCCAGCAGTGAGGTCGGGGGGACCTACAATGAGCAGTTCTTC.

This chain connects TRBV7-6 to TRBJ2-3; D unclear. The CDR3 is made up of 15 amino acids. The germline V gene encodes CDR1 SGHVS and CDR2 FNYEAQ. Trimming took 5 bases from V and 0 from J, leaving 12 bases between them. The CDR3 spells CASSHKWSSTDTQYF. CDR3 in DNA: TGTGCCAGCAGCCATAAGTGGTCTAGCACAGATACGCAGTATTTT.

This chain joins TRBV2 and TRBJ1-5, with D hard to call. The germline gives CDR1 SNHLY, CDR2 FYNNEI. This CDR3 comprises 16 residues. Trimming shortened V by 3 bases and J by 0 bases, and 12 bases separated the two germline ends. The CDR3 DNA reads TGTGCCAGCAGTGATCCGGGCCTTTATAGCAATCAGCCCCAGCATTTT. It encodes CASSDPGLYSNQPQHF.

The chain has TRBV7-8 and TRBJ2-5; TRBD1 is a possible D gene (6 bases). Germline V lookup: CDR1 SGHVS, CDR2 FQNEAQ. The V and J ends lost 2 bases and 3 bases respectively, with 22 bases between them. The CDR3 extends over 18 amino acids. CDR3: CASSLNARQAPIKETQYF. The CDR3, as DNA: TGTGCCAGCAGCTTAAATGCTAGACAGGCACCCATTAAAGAGACCCAGTACTTC.

This chain joins TRBV9 and TRBJ2-1, with TRBD1 matching 9 bases. With 4 bases clipped from V and 7 bases from J, the junction kept 6 bases outside the gene matches. The germline V gene encodes CDR1 SGDLS and CDR2 YYNGEE. CDR3 length equals 14 residues. CDR3 amino acids: CASSPRQGGNEQFF. As DNA, the CDR3 is TGTGCCAGCAGCCCTCGACAGGGGGGTAATGAGCAGTTCTTC.

The chain couples TRBV7-2 to TRBJ2-7; 9 nucleotides match TRBD1. V lost 3 bases, J lost 6 bases, and 9 bases stayed unmatched. CDR1 and CDR2 (germline): SGHTA, FQGNSA. This CDR3 region has 15 residues. In DNA, the CDR3 is TGTGCCAGCAGCTTCCCGGGACAGGGTTTAAGCGAGCAGTACTTC. It yields the protein CASSFPGQGLSEQYF. Combining the CDR3 with reference TRBV7-2 and TRBJ2-7 gives the whole variable domain GAGVSQSPSNKVTEKGKDVELRCDPISGHTALYWYRQSLGQGLEFLIYFQGNSAPDKSGLPSDRFSAERTGGSVSTLTIQRTQQEDSAVYLCASSFPGQGLSEQYFGPGTRLTVT.

The genes are TRBV7-9 and TRBJ1-5; D is unclear. Germline values: CDR1 SEHNR, CDR2 FQNEAQ (reference sequence). The V gene lost 1 base and the J gene lost 0 bases, with 7 bases spanning the gap. CDR3 size: 15 residues. The CDR3 loop reads CASSLGGYSNQPQHF. CDR3 bases: TGTGCCAGCAGCTTAGGAGGCTATAGCAATCAGCCCCAGCATTTT.

As DNA, the CDR3 is TGTGCCAGCAGTCTCTTACAGGTCTCCTACGAGCAGTACTTC. It translates to CASSLLQVSYEQYF. The chain employs TRBV28 and TRBJ2-7, with D possibly TRBD1 on 5 matching bases. Trimming shortened V by 5 bases and J by 0 bases, and 11 bases separated the two germline ends. There are 14 residues in the CDR3. Germline CDR1 and CDR2: MDHEN and SYDVKM.

The chain carries TRBV11-2 and TRBJ1-1; tentatively, D is TRBD1 (5 bases). The V end lost 0 bases, the J end lost 3 bases, and 14 bases lay between the germline ends. The CDR3 runs to 16 residues. In germline, CDR1 is SGHAT, CDR2 FQNNGV. DNA of the CDR3: TGTGCCAGCAGCTTAGATAGTTGGGGGGGTTACACTGAAGCTTTCTTT. Protein product: CASSLDSWGGYTEAFF.

The chain recombines TRBV19 with TRBJ2-7, with 11 nucleotides matching TRBD1. The V gene end was trimmed by 10 bases and the J gene end by 4 bases; junction bases not matched to a gene: 6. The germline CDR1 and CDR2 sequences are LNHDA and SQIVND (reference sequence). The CDR3 has 13 residues. The CDR3 is CATSGTGGYEQYF. DNA of the CDR3: TGTGCCACGTCCGGGACAGGGGGGTACGAGCAGTACTTC.

The gene calls are TRBV27 and TRBJ2-2, with D tentatively TRBD1 or TRBD2 (6 bases each). Germline values: CDR1 MNHEY, CDR2 SMNVEV (reference sequence). Trimming shortened V by 0 bases and J by 4 bases, and 12 bases separated the two germline ends. This CDR3 is built from 16 residues. CDR3 in DNA: TGTGCCAGCAGTTTATCGACGGGGGCCGGCACCGGGGAGCTGTTTTTT. Translation gives CASSLSTGAGTGELFF.

The chain has TRBV7-9 and TRBJ1-5, with D maybe TRBD1 (6 bases). V dropped 1 base and J dropped 8 bases, with 12 bases sitting between them. The CDR3 loop spans 14 amino acids. CDR1 and CDR2 (germline): SEHNR, FQNEAQ (reference sequence). The CDR3 reads CASSLVGGNEPQHF. CDR3 sequence (DNA): TGTGCCAGCAGCTTAGTGGGGGGCAACGAGCCCCAGCATTTT.

The rearrangement joins TRBV25-1 to TRBJ2-2, with D possibly being TRBD1 (6 bases). The CDR3 runs 14 residues. V shed 10 bases and J shed 4 bases, with 16 bases lying between them. CDR1 and CDR2 (germline): MGHDK, SYGVNS. CDR3 sequence: CATRPRGSTGELFF. CDR3 nucleotides: TGTGCCACCAGGCCAAGGGGGAGCACCGGGGAGCTGTTTTTT.

DNA for the CDR3: TGTGCCAGCAGTCCGGGACTAGGATACCATGAGCAGTTCTTC. Its translation: CASSPGLGYHEQFF. The gene calls are TRBV6-5 and TRBJ2-1; 8 bases fit TRBD2. The trim removed 5 bases at V and 8 bases at J, leaving 8 bases unmatched. The germline V gene encodes CDR1 MNHEY and CDR2 SVGAGI. CDR3 size: 14 residues.

This sequence joins TRBV9 and TRBJ2-1; 11 nucleotides align to TRBD2. From germline, CDR1 is SGDLS and CDR2 YYNGEE. V dropped 5 bases and J dropped 9; count of bases not matched to a gene: 13. CDR3 length: 16 amino acids. Here the CDR3 reads CASSEFVSGGAGEQFF. Here the CDR3 DNA reads TGTGCCAGCAGTGAATTCGTTAGCGGGGGGGCCGGTGAGCAGTTCTTC.

The chain combines TRBV6-5 with TRBJ2-3; D not resolved. Trimming left V 5 bases short and J 7 bases short, with 13 bases between. The CDR3 length is 13 residues. From germline, CDR1 is MNHEY and CDR2 SVGAGI. DNA of the CDR3: TGTGCCAGCAGTAACCGGGCCCCTTATACGCAGTATTTT. It yields the protein CASSNRAPYTQYF.

This chain links TRBV27 with TRBJ2-7; no clear D gene. The germline V gene has CDR1 MNHEY and CDR2 SMNVEV (reference sequence). V dropped 1 base and J dropped 4 bases, with 8 bases sitting between them. This CDR3 has 13 amino acids. The CDR3 nucleotides read TGTGCCAGCAGTTTATTGCCCCGATACGAGCAGTACTTC. Its translation: CASSLLPRYEQYF.

Here the CDR3 DNA reads TGTGCCAGCAGCTTCACGGACGGGGGCGATACGCAGTATTTT. Residues: CASSFTDGGDTQYF. This chain uses TRBV7-2 with TRBJ2-3; either TRBD1 or TRBD2 may supply D (6 bases each). The CDR3 spans 14 residues. Germline loops: CDR1 SGHTA, CDR2 FQGNSA. With 3 bases removed from V and 6 bases from J, the gap between germline ends came to 13 bases.

This chain joins TRBV6-6 and TRBJ2-3; no definite D call. In germline, CDR1 is MNHNY, CDR2 SVGAGI (reference sequence). This CDR3 is 13 amino acids long. V was pared by 6 bases and J by 2 bases, with 9 bases between. CDR3: CASSPTTTDTQYF. As DNA, the CDR3 is TGTGCCAGCAGCCCCACCACCACAGATACGCAGTATTTT.

V usage is TRBV11-2 and J usage is TRBJ1-5; D is uncertain. The CDR3 consists of 15 residues. The germline V gene has CDR1 SGHAT and CDR2 FQNNGV. V gave up 5 bases and J gave up 3 bases, with 14 bases separating them. The CDR3 reads CASSTWGGVNQPQHF. In DNA, the CDR3 is TGTGCCAGCAGCACATGGGGAGGCGTCAATCAGCCCCAGCATTTT.

In its sample, this clone was seen once. CDR3 loop: CAWSVSGDYEQYF. The DNA for the CDR3 is TGTGCCTGGAGTGTATCAGGCGACTACGAGCAGTACTTC. The chain is built from TRBV30 and TRBJ2-7, with D unclear. The V end was cut by 0 bases, the J end by 3 bases, with 9 bases between. The CDR3 spans 13 residues. CDR1 and CDR2 (germline): GTSNPN, SVGIG (reference sequence).

V is TRBV6-1 and J is TRBJ1-2; maybe TRBD1 (5 bases). This CDR3 spans 15 amino acids. The germline V gene has CDR1 MNHNS and CDR2 SASEGT. The ends were cut back, 6 bases at V and 4 bases at J, with 18 bases in the middle. The CDR3 sequence: CASSHERGQGYGYTF. CDR3 bases: TGTGCCAGCAGCCACGAGCGAGGGCAGGGCTATGGCTACACCTTC.

The rearrangement uses TRBV11-2 and TRBJ2-7, with TRBD2 as a possible D gene (6 bases). Germline CDR1 reads SGHAT; CDR2 reads FQNNGV. The CDR3 consists of 13 residues. Trimming took 1 base from V and 5 from J, leaving 9 bases between them. DNA for the CDR3: TGTGCCAGCAGCTTAGGACTAGTTGACGAGCAGTACTTC. It codes for CASSLGLVDEQYF.

This chain connects TRBV20-1 to TRBJ2-7; D is ambiguous. Germline V gene lookup returns CDR1 DFQATT and CDR2 SNEGSKA (reference sequence). V was pared by 0 bases and J by 6 bases, with 3 bases between. The CDR3 is 10 residues long. The CDR3 loop reads CSARDSEQYF. CDR3 DNA: TGCAGTGCTAGAGATAGCGAGCAGTACTTC.

The DNA for the CDR3 is TGTGCCAGCAGTTCCGGGACTACACGCACAGATACGCAGTATTTT. This sequence encodes CASSSGTTRTDTQYF. V usage is TRBV6-5 and J usage is TRBJ2-3, with 7 bases matching TRBD2. V lost 4 bases and J lost 1; bases outside the gene matches: 5. The CDR3 totals 15 residues. The germline gives CDR1 MNHEY, CDR2 SVGAGI.

V and J are TRBV12-5 and TRBJ2-1; 7 positions match TRBD2. This CDR3 contains 14 residues. V was pared by 3 bases and J by 5 bases, with 4 bases of the junction left unmatched. Germline values: CDR1 LGHNT, CDR2 FRNRAP. CDR3 in amino acids: CASGFTGTNNEQFF. The CDR3 nucleotides read TGTGCTAGTGGTTTCACCGGGACTAACAATGAGCAGTTCTTC. The full variable domain, completed using reference TRBV12-5 and TRBJ2-1, is DARVTQTPRHKVTEMGQEVTMRCQPILGHNTVFWYRQTMMQGLELLAYFRNRAPLDDSGMPKDRFSAEMPDATLATLKIQPSEPRDSAVYFCASGFTGTNNEQFFGPGTRLTVL.

The genes are TRBV19 and TRBJ2-3; D call uncertain. The V gene's germline CDR1 is LNHDA and CDR2 SQIVND (reference sequence). Trimming shortened V by 7 bases and J by 1 base, and 12 bases separated the two germline ends. There are 14 residues in the CDR3. CDR3 sequence reads: CASTRAVGTDTQYF. CDR3 nucleotides: TGTGCCAGTACCCGGGCGGTCGGCACAGATACGCAGTATTTT. The whole variable domain, filled in from reference TRBV19 and TRBJ2-3, reads DGGITQSPKYLFRKEGQNVTLSCEQNLNHDAMYWYRQDPGQGLRLIYYSQIVNDFQKGDIAEGYSVSREKKESFPLTVTSAQKNPTAFYLCASTRAVGTDTQYFGPGTRLTVL.

The CDR3, as DNA: TGTGCCAGCAGATCGACCTACGAGCAGTACTTC. Its translation is CASRSTYEQYF. The V and J genes are TRBV27 and TRBJ2-7; D gene uncertain. This CDR3 contains 11 residues. From germline, CDR1 is MNHEY and CDR2 SMNVEV (reference sequence). V lost 6 bases, J lost 2 bases, and 5 bases lay in between.

The V and J genes are TRBV6-6 and TRBJ1-2; no firm D call. Trimming cost V 10 bases and J 4 bases, with 10 bases left between them. Germline V gene sequence: CDR1 MNHNY, CDR2 SVGAGI (reference sequence). The length of the CDR3 is 11 residues. CDR3 sequence reads: CATRAIYGYTF. In DNA, the CDR3 is TGTGCCACGAGGGCCATCTATGGCTACACCTTC.

The rearrangement links TRBV6-1 to TRBJ1-1, with 7 bases lining up with TRBD1. This CDR3 has 14 residues. Trimming removed 7 bases from V and 0 bases from J; junction bases left unmatched: 5. Germline lookup yields CDR1 MNHNS and CDR2 SASEGT. CDR3 region: CASKVQGMNTEAFF. CDR3 nucleotide sequence: TGTGCCAGCAAGGTACAGGGGATGAACACTGAAGCTTTCTTT.

V and J are TRBV5-6 and TRBJ2-1, with D possibly TRBD2 on 6 matching bases. Trimming shortened V by 1 base and J by 7 bases, and 9 bases separated the two germline ends. Germline V gene sequence: CDR1 SGHDT, CDR2 YYEEEE. The CDR3 consists of 13 residues. CDR3 in amino acids: CASSLWGVNEQFF. DNA for the CDR3: TGTGCCAGCAGCTTGTGGGGGGTTAATGAGCAGTTCTTC.